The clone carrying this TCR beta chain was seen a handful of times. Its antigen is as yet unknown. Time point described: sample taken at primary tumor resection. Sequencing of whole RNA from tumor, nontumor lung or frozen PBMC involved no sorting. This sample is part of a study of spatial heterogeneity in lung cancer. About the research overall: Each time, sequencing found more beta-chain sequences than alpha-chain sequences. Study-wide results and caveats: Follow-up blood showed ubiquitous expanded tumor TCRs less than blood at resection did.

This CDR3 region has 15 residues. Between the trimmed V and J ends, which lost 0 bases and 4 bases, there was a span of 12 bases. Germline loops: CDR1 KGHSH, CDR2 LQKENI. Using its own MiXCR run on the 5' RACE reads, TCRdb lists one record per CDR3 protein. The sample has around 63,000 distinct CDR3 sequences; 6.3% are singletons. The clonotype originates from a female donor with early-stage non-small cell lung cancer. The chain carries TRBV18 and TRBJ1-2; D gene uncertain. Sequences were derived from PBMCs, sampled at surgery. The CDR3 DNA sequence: TGTGCCAGCTCACCACCGGGAGGACGGCTCTATGGCTACACCTTC. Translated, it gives CASSPPGGRLYGYTF.